The rows below give T cell receptor beta chains drawn from one sample of a study of identical twins. TCRdb fed the 5' RACE reads into MiXCR, producing one record per CDR3 protein. Of 600,000 to 800,000 distinct CDR3 sequences in the sample, 21% were seen once. The same data also went into a second study, on T cells expressing NK-cell markers.

Source material: PBMCs. Receptor source: a woman aged 18-35 years in good health. Each CDR3 is given with its conserved first and last residue. Each record gives: J gene, V gene, CDR3 protein.

>TRBJ2-4|TRBV6-1
CASSKQGEGNIQYF
>TRBJ2-3|TRBV6-4
CASSGQGGTDTQYF
>TRBJ2-3|TRBV7-9
CASSVSGYTDTQYF
>TRBJ2-3|TRBV27
CASGRGTQYF
>TRBJ1-5|TRBV18
CASSQDSPVNQPQHF
>TRBJ2-3|TRBV20-1
CSARSTGATDTQYF
>TRBJ2-7|TRBV7-9
CASGLASAGSYEQYF
>TRBJ2-1|TRBV20-1
CSARGLLVYNEQFF
>TRBJ2-7|TRBV7-8
CASSFSGGLNEQYF
>TRBJ2-7|TRBV20-1
CSAMRTSLGEQYF
>TRBJ2-3|TRBV12-3/TRBV12-4
CASSWDRGKDTQYF
>TRBJ1-2|TRBV29-1
CSVGSPMGMREYGYTF
>TRBJ2-1|TRBV10-3
CAIPDSSLDEQFF
>TRBJ2-1|TRBV12-3/TRBV12-4
CASSSLREGEQFF
>TRBJ2-7|TRBV4-3
CASSHIAGGPSEQYF
>TRBJ2-7|TRBV6-5
CASSLYSGQSYEQYF
>TRBJ1-4|TRBV6-5
CASSSRGEKLFF
>TRBJ2-7|TRBV9
CASRGAGGVPYEQYF
>TRBJ1-5|TRBV12-5
CASGLVPGNRQPQHF
>TRBJ2-3|TRBV10-2
CASRKGTSADTQYF
>TRBJ2-5|TRBV9
CASSVGSGVGETQYF
>TRBJ1-1|TRBV29-1
CSVAHSEAFF